This T cell receptor (beta chain) was captured in a study of T-cell memory formation after mild COVID-19. One entry per CDR3 protein results from TCRdb running MiXCR on the 5' RACE reads. Of roughly 400,000 distinct CDR3 sequences detected, more than 15% appear once; the ten largest clones hold approximately 21%. This clonotype was detected only a few times. The V and J ends lost 7 bases and 3 bases respectively, with 18 bases between them. This CDR3 contains 16 residues. Per germline, CDR1 SGHTA and CDR2 FQGNSA. The sequence came from a man aged 18 to 29 who had mild COVID-19 (a few samples of this study predate the infection). Cell type and time point are not known. This chain connects TRBV7-2 to TRBJ2-2; maybe TRBD1 (5 bases). Sequencing was performed on PBMCs or a T cell subset sorted from them (not recorded which). CDR3 nucleotides: TGTGCCAGCACCTTGGTGACAGTTCGGGACACCGGGGAGCTGTTTTTT. Translating gives CASTLVTVRDTGELFF.